This T cell receptor beta chain emerged from a study of T cell responses to AZD1222 COVID-19 vaccine. Notes on the study in general: Receipt of two AZD1222 doses was followed by a rise in Spike-specific TCR breadth and depth.

Clones were read by immunoSEQ multiplex PCR, and TCRdb kept only the in-frame ones, dropping some. The sample has approximately 100,000 clones, around 91% seen once; the top ten hold 7.5% to 9%. Note on this clone: Its antigen remains unidentified.

The clonotype originates from an adult who received the AZD1222 COVID-19 vaccine. The material sequenced was peripheral blood, taken 28 days after the second AZD1222 dose.

The DNA of the CDR3 is TGTGCCAGCAGCGCCGGGACAGGGGGAGATACGCAGTATTTT. Translating gives CASSAGTGGDTQYF. The chain couples TRBV9 to TRBJ2-3, with 11 bases identical to TRBD1. The J segment lost 5 bases and the V segment lost 3 bases, leaving 2 bases of the junction unmatched. The CDR3 length is 14 residues. Looked up from germline, CDR1 is SGDLS and CDR2 is YYNGEE. Looking up the rest from reference TRBV9 and TRBJ2-3 gives the full variable domain: DSGVTQTPKHLITATGQRVTLRCSPRSGDLSVYWYQQSLDQGLQFLIQYYNGEERAKGNILERFSAQQFPDLHSELNLSSLELGDSALYFCASSAGTGGDTQYFGPGTRLTVL.